This T cell receptor beta chain was sequenced during a study of T cells in Graves' hyperthyroidism and ophthalmopathy. Study findings and constraints: Ophthalmopathy was identified by the model a median approximately 6.9 months ahead of onset. Researchers found most expanded thyroid clonotypes above 0.001 in blood as well.

Amplification of TCR beta CDR3 regions used RNA as the template. HTBI primers were used for first-round RT-PCR of the TCR CDR3. One entry per CDR3 protein results from TCRdb running MiXCR on the multiplex PCR reads. The profile shows over 700,000 distinct CDR3 sequences, roughly a third of them singletons. This clonotype has just a few counts. Its antigen is currently unknown. This CDR3 spans 15 amino acids. Germline lookup yields CDR1 SGDLS and CDR2 YYNGEE. The trim removed 0 bases at V and 7 bases at J, leaving 6 bases unmatched. Stability of Graves' hyperthyroidism was defined as absent ophthalmopathy progression within 18 months. Hyperthyroidism was newly diagnosed in patients aged 18 to 65 (duration under 2 months).

Sequencing was performed on blood. The receptor comes from a woman between 40 and 50 years old with Graves' hyperthyroidism. This sequence joins TRBV9 and TRBJ2-2; 7 positions match TRBD2. CDR3 residues: CASSVVTSVGGELFF. In DNA form, the CDR3 reads TGTGCCAGCAGCGTAGTAACTAGCGTTGGCGGGGAGCTGTTTTTT.